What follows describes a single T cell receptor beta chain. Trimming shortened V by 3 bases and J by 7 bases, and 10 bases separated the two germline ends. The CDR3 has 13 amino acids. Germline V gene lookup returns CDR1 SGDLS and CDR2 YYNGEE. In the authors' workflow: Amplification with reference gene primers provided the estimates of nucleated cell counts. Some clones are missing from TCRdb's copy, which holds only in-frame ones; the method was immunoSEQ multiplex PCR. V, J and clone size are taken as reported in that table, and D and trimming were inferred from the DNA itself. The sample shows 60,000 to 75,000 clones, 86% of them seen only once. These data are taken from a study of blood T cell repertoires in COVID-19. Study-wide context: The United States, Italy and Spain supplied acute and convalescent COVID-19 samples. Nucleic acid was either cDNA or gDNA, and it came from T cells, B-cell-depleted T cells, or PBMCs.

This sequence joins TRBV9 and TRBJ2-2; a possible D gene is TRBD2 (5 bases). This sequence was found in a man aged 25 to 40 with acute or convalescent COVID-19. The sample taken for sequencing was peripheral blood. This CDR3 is CASSELRGGELFF. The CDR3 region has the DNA TGTGCCAGCAGCGAACTCCGGGGCGGGGAGCTGTTTTTT.